What follows is one T cell receptor (beta chain) and its context. The CDR3 length is 21 residues. Germline assignment: CDR1 SGDLS and CDR2 YYNGEE. V was pared by 4 bases and J by 2 bases, with 19 bases of the junction left unmatched. RNA transcripts were the template for amplifying TCR beta CDR3 regions. Using the HTBI primer set, a first-round RT-PCR was run on the TCR CDR3. TCRdb processed the multiplex PCR reads anew with MiXCR; each CDR3 protein has one entry. The sample shows hundreds of thousands of distinct CDR3 sequences, less than 25% of them seen only once. Diagnoses were established using clinical symptoms, serum thyroxine and TRAb, thyroid ultrasound and orbital computed tomography. This entry comes from a study of T cells in Graves' hyperthyroidism and ophthalmopathy.

The clonotype was recovered from a man younger than 40 with Graves' ophthalmopathy. The chain carries TRBV9 and TRBJ2-3, with TRBD2 matching over 13 bases. The sample was blood. Here the CDR3 reads CASSRINPGLAGLESTDTQYF. CDR3 in DNA: TGTGCCAGCAGCCGAATCAATCCGGGACTAGCGGGATTGGAATCCACAGATACGCAGTATTTT.